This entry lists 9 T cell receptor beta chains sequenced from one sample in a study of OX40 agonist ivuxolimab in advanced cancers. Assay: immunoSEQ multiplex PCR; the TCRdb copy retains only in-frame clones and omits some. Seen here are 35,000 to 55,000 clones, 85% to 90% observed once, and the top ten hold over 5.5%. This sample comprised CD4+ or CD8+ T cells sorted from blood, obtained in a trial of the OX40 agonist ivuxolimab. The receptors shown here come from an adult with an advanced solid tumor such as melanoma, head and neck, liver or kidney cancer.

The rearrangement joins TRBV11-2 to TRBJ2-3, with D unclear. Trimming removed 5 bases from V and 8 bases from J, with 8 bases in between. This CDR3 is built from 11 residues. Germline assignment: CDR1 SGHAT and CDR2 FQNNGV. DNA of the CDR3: TGTGCCAGCAGCCCCTCATTTACGCAGTATTTT. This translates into CASSPSFTQYF.

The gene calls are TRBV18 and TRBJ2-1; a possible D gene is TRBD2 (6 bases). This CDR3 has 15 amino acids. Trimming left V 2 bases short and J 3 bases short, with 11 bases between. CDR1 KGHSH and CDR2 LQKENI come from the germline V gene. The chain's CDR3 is CASSPSGSLYNEQFF. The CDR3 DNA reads TGTGCCAGCTCACCAAGCGGGTCCCTCTACAATGAGCAGTTCTTC.

CDR3 protein: CASSFSGSNFEAFF. The CDR3, as DNA: TGTGCCAGCAGTTTCTCCGGGAGTAACTTTGAAGCTTTCTTT. The V and J genes are TRBV28 and TRBJ1-1; no clear D gene. CDR3 length: 14 amino acids. V was pared by 3 bases and J by 7 bases, with 15 bases between. Germline assignment: CDR1 MDHEN and CDR2 SYDVKM.

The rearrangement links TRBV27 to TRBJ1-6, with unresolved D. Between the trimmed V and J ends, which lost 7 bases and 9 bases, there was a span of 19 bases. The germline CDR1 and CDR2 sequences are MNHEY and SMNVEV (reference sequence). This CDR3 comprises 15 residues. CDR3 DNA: TGTGCCAGCATGACGGGCGATGTATTAGGTTCACCCCTCCACTTT. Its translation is CASMTGDVLGSPLHF.

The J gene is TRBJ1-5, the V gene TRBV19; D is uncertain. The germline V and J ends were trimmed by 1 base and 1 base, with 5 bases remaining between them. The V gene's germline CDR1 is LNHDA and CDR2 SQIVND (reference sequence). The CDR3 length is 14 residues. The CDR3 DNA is TGTGCCAGTAGTATAGGCACCAGCAATCAGCCCCAGCATTTT. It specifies CASSIGTSNQPQHF.

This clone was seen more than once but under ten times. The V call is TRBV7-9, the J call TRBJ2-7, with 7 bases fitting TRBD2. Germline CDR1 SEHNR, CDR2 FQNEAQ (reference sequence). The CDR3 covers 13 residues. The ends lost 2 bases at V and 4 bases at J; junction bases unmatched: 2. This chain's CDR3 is CASSLREGYEQYF. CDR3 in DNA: TGTGCCAGCAGCTTAAGGGAGGGATACGAGCAGTACTTC. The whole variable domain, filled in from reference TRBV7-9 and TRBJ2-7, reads DTGVSQNPRHKITKRGQNVTFRCDPISEHNRLYWYRQTLGQGPEFLTYFQNEAQLEKSRLLSDRFSAERPKGSFSTLEIQRTEQGDSAMYLCASSLREGYEQYFGPGTRLTVT.

This CDR3 is CASSVEGTKNNEQFF. The CDR3, as DNA: TGTGCCAGCAGCGTAGAAGGGACCAAAAACAATGAGCAGTTCTTC. This chain joins TRBV9 and TRBJ2-1; D possibly uses TRBD1 or TRBD2 (5 bases each). V lost 0 bases to trimming and J lost 5 bases, with 12 bases between them. This CDR3 has 15 residues. Germline values: CDR1 SGDLS, CDR2 YYNGEE.

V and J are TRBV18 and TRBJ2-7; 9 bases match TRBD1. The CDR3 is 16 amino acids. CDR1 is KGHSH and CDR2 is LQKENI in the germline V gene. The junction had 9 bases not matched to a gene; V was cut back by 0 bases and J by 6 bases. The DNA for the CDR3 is TGTGCCAGCTCACCACCGGGGGGACAGGGCGTCTCCGAGCAGTACTTC. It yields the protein CASSPPGGQGVSEQYF.

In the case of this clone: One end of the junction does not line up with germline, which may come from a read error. CDR3 sequence: CASREAARGQPQHF. The CDR3 region has the DNA TGTGCCAGCAGGGAAGCGGCCAGAGGTCAGCCCCAGCATTTT. The genes are TRBV6-1 and TRBJ1-5; no clear D gene. The CDR3 is 14 amino acids. Germline V lookup: CDR1 MNHNS, CDR2 SASEGT.